This T cell receptor beta chain was identified during a study of blood T cells in healthy people across ages. A second about 7 to 11 cycle PCR used barcoded and J-beta primers. Each CDR3 protein is one row after TCRdb ran MiXCR on the 5' RACE reads. The data show about 970,000 distinct CDR3 sequences, around 54% seen once. Details on this clonotype: Its target is not known.

Germline loops: CDR1 LNHNV, CDR2 YYDKDF (reference sequence). This CDR3 spans 13 amino acids. Trimming stripped 0 bases from V and 4 bases from J, with 6 bases between. Points from the study as a whole: Per million T cells, the diversity of TCR beta decreased roughly linearly as age advanced.

V gene TRBV15 combines with J gene TRBJ2-5; D gene unclear. Sequenced: blood. This sequence was found in a woman in her sixties or seventies in good health. The CDR3 here is CATSRDVGETQYF. For the CDR3, the DNA is TGTGCCACCAGCAGAGATGTAGGAGAGACCCAGTACTTC.